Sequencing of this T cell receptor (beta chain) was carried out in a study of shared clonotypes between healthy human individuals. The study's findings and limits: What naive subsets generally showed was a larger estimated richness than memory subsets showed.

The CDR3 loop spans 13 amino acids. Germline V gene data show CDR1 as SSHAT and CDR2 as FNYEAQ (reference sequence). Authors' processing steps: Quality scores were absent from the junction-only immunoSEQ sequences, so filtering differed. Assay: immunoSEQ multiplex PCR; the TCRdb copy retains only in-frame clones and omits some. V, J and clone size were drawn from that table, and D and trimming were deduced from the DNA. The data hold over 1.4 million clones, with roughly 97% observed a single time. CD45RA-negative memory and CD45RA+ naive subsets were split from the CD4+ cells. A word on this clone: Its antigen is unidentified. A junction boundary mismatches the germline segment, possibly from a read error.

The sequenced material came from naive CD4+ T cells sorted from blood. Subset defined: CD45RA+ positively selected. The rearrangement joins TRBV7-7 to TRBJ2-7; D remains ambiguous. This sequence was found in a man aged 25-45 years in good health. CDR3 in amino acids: CASSLDEKKEQYF. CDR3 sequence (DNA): TGTGCTAGCAGCTTAGACGAAAAAAAGGAGCAGTACTTC.